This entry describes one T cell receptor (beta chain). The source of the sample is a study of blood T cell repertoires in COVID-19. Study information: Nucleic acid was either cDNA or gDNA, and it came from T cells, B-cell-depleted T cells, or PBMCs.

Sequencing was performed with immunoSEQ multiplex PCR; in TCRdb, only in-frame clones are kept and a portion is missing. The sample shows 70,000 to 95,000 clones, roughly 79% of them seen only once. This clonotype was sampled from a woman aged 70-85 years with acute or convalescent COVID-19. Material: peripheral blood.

The CDR3: CASSLGTGPIYEQYF. CDR3 nucleotide sequence: TGTGCCAGCAGCCTCGGGACAGGGCCAATTTACGAGCAGTACTTC. The J gene is TRBJ2-7, the V gene TRBV7-9; 9 bases map to TRBD1. The CDR3 is made up of 15 amino acids. V trimming: 5 bases; J trimming: 4 bases; junction bases outside the gene matches: 9. Germline V gene lookup returns CDR1 SEHNR and CDR2 FQNEAQ (reference sequence).